This T cell receptor (beta chain) was profiled in a study of T-cell memory formation after mild COVID-19. Study overall: Largely, the TCR clusters proved donor specific. Study-wide points: The CD4+ clones that contracted clustered mainly within CM and EM, and the CD8+ clones concentrated in EMRA. Cross-reactive memory appears to have joined, as suggested by some responding clones showing up in pre-infection memory.

Germline V gene sequence: CDR1 SGHRS, CDR2 YFSETQ. The ends were cut back, 0 bases at V and 5 bases at J, with 19 bases in the middle. This CDR3 has 17 amino acids. Constant-segment primers served in 5'RACE that generated TCR alpha and TCR beta cDNA libraries bearing sample barcodes and UMIs. One entry per CDR3 protein, called by TCRdb with MiXCR from the 5' RACE reads. The sample records about 350,000 distinct CDR3 sequences, approximately 13% being singletons. Many counts were recorded for this clonotype. The antigen is undetermined. Input material: PBMCs or a T cell subset sorted from them (not recorded which). The sequence was obtained from a man between 18 and 29 years old who had mild COVID-19 (a few samples of this study predate the infection). Cell type and time point are not known. This sequence joins TRBV5-1 and TRBJ2-3, with D tentatively TRBD2 (6 bases). The CDR3 DNA sequence: TGCGCCAGCAGCTTGGGAAGGGACTCCCGGGCGGGAGATACGCAGTATTTT. Its translation: CASSLGRDSRAGDTQYF.